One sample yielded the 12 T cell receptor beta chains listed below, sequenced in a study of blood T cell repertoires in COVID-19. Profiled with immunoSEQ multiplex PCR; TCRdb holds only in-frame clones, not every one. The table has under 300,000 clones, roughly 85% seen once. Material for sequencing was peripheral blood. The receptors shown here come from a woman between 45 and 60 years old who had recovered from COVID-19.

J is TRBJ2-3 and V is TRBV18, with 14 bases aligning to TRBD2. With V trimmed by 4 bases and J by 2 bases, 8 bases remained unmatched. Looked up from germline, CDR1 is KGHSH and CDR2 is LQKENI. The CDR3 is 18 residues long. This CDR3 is CASSLTGTSGGNTDTQYF. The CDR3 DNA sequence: TGTGCCAGCTCACTCACAGGGACTAGCGGGGGCAACACAGATACGCAGTATTTT.

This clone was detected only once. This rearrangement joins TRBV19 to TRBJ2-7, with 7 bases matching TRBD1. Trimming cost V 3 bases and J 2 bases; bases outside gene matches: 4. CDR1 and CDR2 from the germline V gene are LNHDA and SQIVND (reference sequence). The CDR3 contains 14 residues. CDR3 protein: CASSIMQGAYEQYF. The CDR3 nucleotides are TGTGCCAGTAGTATCATGCAGGGGGCCTACGAGCAGTACTTC. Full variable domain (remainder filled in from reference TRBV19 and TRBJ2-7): DGGITQSPKYLFRKEGQNVTLSCEQNLNHDAMYWYRQDPGQGLRLIYYSQIVNDFQKGDIAEGYSVSREKKESFPLTVTSAQKNPTAFYLCASSIMQGAYEQYFGPGTRLTVT.

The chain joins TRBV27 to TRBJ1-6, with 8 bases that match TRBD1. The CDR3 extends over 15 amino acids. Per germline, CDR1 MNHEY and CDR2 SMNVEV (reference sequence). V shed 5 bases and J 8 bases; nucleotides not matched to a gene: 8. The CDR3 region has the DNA TGTGCCAGCAGTCTCCCCAGGGGGCTGCATTCACCCCTCCACTTT. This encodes CASSLPRGLHSPLHF.

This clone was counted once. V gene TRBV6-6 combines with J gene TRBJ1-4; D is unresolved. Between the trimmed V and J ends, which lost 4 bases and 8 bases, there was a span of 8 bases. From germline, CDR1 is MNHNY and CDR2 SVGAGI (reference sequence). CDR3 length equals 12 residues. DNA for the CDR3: TGTGCCAGCAGTTCCTCCTCGGAAAAACTGTTTTTT. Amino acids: CASSSSSEKLFF.

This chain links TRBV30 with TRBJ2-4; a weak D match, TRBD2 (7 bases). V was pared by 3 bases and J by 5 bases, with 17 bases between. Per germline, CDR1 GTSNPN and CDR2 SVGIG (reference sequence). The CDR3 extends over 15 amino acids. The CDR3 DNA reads TGTGCCTGGAGCCGCCTTACGGGGGGCCAAAACATTCAGTACTTC. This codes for CAWSRLTGGQNIQYF.

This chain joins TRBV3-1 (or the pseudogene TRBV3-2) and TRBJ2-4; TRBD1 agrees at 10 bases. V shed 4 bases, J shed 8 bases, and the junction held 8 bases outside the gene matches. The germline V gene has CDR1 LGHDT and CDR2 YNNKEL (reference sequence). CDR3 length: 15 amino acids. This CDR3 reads CASSPRDRGRYIQYF. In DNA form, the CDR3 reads TGTGCCAGCAGCCCCCGGGACAGGGGCAGGTACATTCAGTACTTC.

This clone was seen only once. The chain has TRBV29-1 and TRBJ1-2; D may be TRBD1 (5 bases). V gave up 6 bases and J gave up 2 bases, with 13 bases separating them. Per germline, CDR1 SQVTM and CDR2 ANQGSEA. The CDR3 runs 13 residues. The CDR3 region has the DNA TGCAGCGTGCTCTCAGGGCCAAACTATGGCTACACCTTC. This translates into CSVLSGPNYGYTF.

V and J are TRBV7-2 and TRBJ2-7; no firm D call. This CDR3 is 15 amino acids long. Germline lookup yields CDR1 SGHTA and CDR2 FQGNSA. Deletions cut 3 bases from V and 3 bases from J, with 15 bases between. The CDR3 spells CASSLWPSPNYEQYF. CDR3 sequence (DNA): TGTGCCAGCAGCTTGTGGCCGTCGCCCAACTACGAGCAGTACTTC.

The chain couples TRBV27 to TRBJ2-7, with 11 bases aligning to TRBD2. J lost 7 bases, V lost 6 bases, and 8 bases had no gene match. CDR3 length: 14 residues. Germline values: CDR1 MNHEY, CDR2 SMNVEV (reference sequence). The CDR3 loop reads CASRRTSGSFEQYF. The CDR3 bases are TGTGCCAGCAGGCGAACTAGCGGGAGTTTTGAGCAGTACTTC.

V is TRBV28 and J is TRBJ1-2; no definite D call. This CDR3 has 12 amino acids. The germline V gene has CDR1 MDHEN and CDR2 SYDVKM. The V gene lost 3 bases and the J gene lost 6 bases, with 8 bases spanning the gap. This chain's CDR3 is CASSFLADGYTF. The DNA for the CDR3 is TGTGCCAGCAGTTTCCTGGCAGATGGCTACACCTTC.

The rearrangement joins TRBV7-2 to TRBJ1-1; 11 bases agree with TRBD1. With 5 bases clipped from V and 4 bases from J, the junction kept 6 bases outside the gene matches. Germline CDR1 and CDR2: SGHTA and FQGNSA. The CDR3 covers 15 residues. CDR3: CASSPGQGARTEAFF. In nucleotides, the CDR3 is TGTGCCAGCAGCCCCGGACAGGGGGCGCGCACTGAAGCTTTCTTT.

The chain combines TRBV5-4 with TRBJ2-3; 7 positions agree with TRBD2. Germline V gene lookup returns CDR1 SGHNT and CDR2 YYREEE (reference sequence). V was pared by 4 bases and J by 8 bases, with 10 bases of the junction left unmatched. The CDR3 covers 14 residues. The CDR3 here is CASSPRAGEITQYF. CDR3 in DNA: TGTGCCAGCAGCCCGCGGGCGGGAGAGATTACGCAGTATTTT.